Following are 7 T cell receptor beta chains from one sample sequenced in a study of OX40 agonist ivuxolimab in advanced cancers. Profiled with immunoSEQ multiplex PCR; TCRdb holds only in-frame clones, not every one. The repertoire holds approximately 73,000 clones, with around nine tenths as singletons. Specimen: CD4+ or CD8+ T cells sorted from blood, collected in a trial of the OX40 agonist ivuxolimab. The receptor source for this set is an adult with an advanced solid tumor such as melanoma, head and neck, liver or kidney cancer.

The V call is TRBV5-1, the J call TRBJ2-1; TRBD2 aligns across 7 bases. This CDR3 is 15 amino acids long. V dropped 1 base and J dropped 3; count of bases not matched to a gene: 4. The germline gives CDR1 SGHRS, CDR2 YFSETQ. In DNA, the CDR3 is TGCGCCAGCAGCTTGCGCGGGAGTGGCTACAATGAGCAGTTCTTC. Its protein product is CASSLRGSGYNEQFF.

The CDR3 nucleotides are TGTGCCAGTAGCCCCCGGACAGGGATCGAGCAGTACTTC. It specifies CASSPRTGIEQYF. The genes are TRBV19 and TRBJ2-7; 8 nucleotides match TRBD1. This CDR3 has 13 amino acids. The trim removed 6 bases at V and 6 bases at J, leaving 7 bases unmatched. The germline V gene has CDR1 LNHDA and CDR2 SQIVND (reference sequence).

This clone was detected once. This rearrangement joins TRBV28 to TRBJ2-1; no firm D call. The CDR3 loop spans 12 amino acids. Trimming removed 1 base at V and 10 bases at J, with 8 bases between. Germline CDR1 MDHEN, CDR2 SYDVKM. CDR3 protein: CASSLSGREQFF. CDR3 nucleotides: TGTGCCAGCAGTTTATCTGGGCGGGAGCAGTTCTTC.

The chain employs TRBV27 and TRBJ2-6; no definite D call. V was cut by 3 bases and J by 3 bases, with 3 bases left in between. Germline CDR1 and CDR2: MNHEY and SMNVEV (reference sequence). The CDR3 is 13 amino acids. In DNA form, the CDR3 reads TGTGCCAGCAGTTTCGTTGGGGCCAACGTCCTGACTTTC. It is translated as CASSFVGANVLTF.

This rearrangement joins TRBV7-9 to TRBJ1-2; 7 positions agree with TRBD1. CDR3 size: 13 residues. J gave up 6 bases and V 3 bases, and 4 bases lay outside the gene matches. CDR1 and CDR2 from the germline V gene are SEHNR and FQNEAQ (reference sequence). The CDR3 DNA reads as TGTGCCAGCAGCTTTCGGCAGGGGGATGGCTACACCTTC. Translated, it gives CASSFRQGDGYTF.

The rearrangement links TRBV11-1 to TRBJ2-1, with unresolved D. The CDR3 has 11 residues. Germline V gene lookup returns CDR1 SGHAT and CDR2 FQDESV (reference sequence). V was pared by 6 bases and J by 5 bases, with 5 bases between. CDR3 sequence (DNA): TGTGCCAGCAGTTCCGACAATGAGCAGTTCTTC. Protein sequence: CASSSDNEQFF.

This clone was seen once. Other DNA variants within this sample encode the same CDR3. This chain links TRBV9 with TRBJ2-7; the D gene is possibly TRBD1 (6 bases). V was pared by 0 bases and J by 2 bases, with 9 bases between. CDR3 length equals 14 residues. CDR1 is SGDLS and CDR2 is YYNGEE in the germline V gene. The CDR3 DNA is TGTGCCAGCAGCGTAGGAGGGGGAACCTACGAGCAGTACTTC. Protein: CASSVGGGTYEQYF.